This is a list of T cell receptor beta chains from one sample in a study of shared clonotypes between healthy human individuals. The protocol was immunoSEQ multiplex PCR, while the TCRdb copy is restricted to in-frame clones and leaves out a portion. Here the sample spans around 200,000 clones, 66% being singletons. The sequencing sample was made of memory CD4+ T cells sorted from blood. Source of these receptors: a man aged 25-45 years in good health. The CDR3 runs from the conserved cysteine through the conserved F or W. The order of the fields is clone size, V gene, D gene, J gene, CDR3 DNA, CDR3 protein. The D gene is left open where the match is weak. A row's size may be missing; if present it is once, few, many or a size class.

clone_size: -
v_call: TRBV15
d_call: TRBD1
j_call: TRBJ1-3
cdr3_nt: TGTGCCACCAGCAGAGATGGGACAGTCTCTGGAAACACCATATATTTT
cdr3_aa: CATSRDGTVSGNTIYF

clone_size: -
v_call: TRBV27
d_call: -
j_call: TRBJ1-2
cdr3_nt: TGTGCCAGCAGCCCTCGACAGATCGGTGGCTACACCTTC
cdr3_aa: CASSPRQIGGYTF

clone_size: -
v_call: TRBV28
d_call: -
j_call: TRBJ1-2
cdr3_nt: TGTGCCAGCAGTTGGACAGCTAACTATGGCTACACCTTC
cdr3_aa: CASSWTANYGYTF

clone_size: -
v_call: TRBV28
d_call: -
j_call: TRBJ2-5
cdr3_nt: TGTGCCAGCAGTTTAGTCAGAGAGACCCAGTACTTC
cdr3_aa: CASSLVRETQYF

clone_size: few
v_call: TRBV7-2
d_call: -
j_call: TRBJ2-7
cdr3_nt: TGTGCCAGCAGCTTAGGGGGGACCTACGAGCAGTACTTC
cdr3_aa: CASSLGGTYEQYF

clone_size: -
v_call: TRBV9
d_call: TRBD2
j_call: TRBJ2-4
cdr3_nt: TGTGCCAGCAGCGTAGGTCCTAGCGGGAGTGGTTACATTCAGTACTTC
cdr3_aa: CASSVGPSGSGYIQYF

clone_size: -
v_call: TRBV14
d_call: TRBD2
j_call: TRBJ2-1
cdr3_nt: TGTGCCAGCAGCCGGCGGACTAGCGGGAGTCTGCACTACAATGAGCAGTTCTTC
cdr3_aa: CASSRRTSGSLHYNEQFF

clone_size: -
v_call: TRBV5-4
d_call: -
j_call: TRBJ2-3
cdr3_nt: TGTGCCAGCACCCCCTTTCTGGGTAGGGCAGATACGCAGTATTTT
cdr3_aa: CASTPFLGRADTQYF

clone_size: -
v_call: TRBV20-1
d_call: -
j_call: TRBJ2-5
cdr3_nt: TGCAGTGCTAGAGATAAAGAGACCCAGTACTTC
cdr3_aa: CSARDKETQYF

clone_size: few
v_call: TRBV10-3
d_call: -
j_call: TRBJ2-7
cdr3_nt: TGTGCCATCAGTGGATCCGAGCTCGAGCAGTACTTC
cdr3_aa: CAISGSELEQYF

clone_size: few
v_call: TRBV14
d_call: -
j_call: TRBJ1-2
cdr3_nt: TGTGCCAGCAGCCAAGATGTCAGGCTAGGCTATGGCTACACCTTC
cdr3_aa: CASSQDVRLGYGYTF

clone_size: -
v_call: TRBV6-1
d_call: TRBD1
j_call: TRBJ1-2
cdr3_nt: TGTGCCAGCAGCGAGGGACAGGTGCGCTATGGCTACACCTTC
cdr3_aa: CASSEGQVRYGYTF

clone_size: once
v_call: TRBV28
d_call: -
j_call: TRBJ2-7
cdr3_nt: TGTGCCAGCACCTCGGACTCCTACGAGCAGTACTTC
cdr3_aa: CASTSDSYEQYF

clone_size: -
v_call: TRBV28
d_call: TRBD2
j_call: TRBJ2-5
cdr3_nt: TGTGCCAGCTCCCCCGTCAGCGGGAGGGCCGTGGGTGAGACCCAGTACTTC
cdr3_aa: CASSPVSGRAVGETQYF

clone_size: -
v_call: TRBV4-3
d_call: -
j_call: TRBJ2-5
cdr3_nt: TGCGCCAGCAGCCAAATGGCCCAGGTCGTAGTACCAGAGACCCAGTACTTC
cdr3_aa: CASSQMAQVVVPETQYF

clone_size: -
v_call: TRBV29-1
d_call: TRBD1
j_call: TRBJ2-3
cdr3_nt: TGCAGCGGTGACAGGGGCGGCACAGATACGCAGTATTTT
cdr3_aa: CSGDRGGTDTQYF

clone_size: -
v_call: TRBV5-1
d_call: -
j_call: TRBJ1-5
cdr3_nt: TGCGCCAGCAGCTTGGAGCCCAGCAGCAATCAGCCCCAGCATTTT
cdr3_aa: CASSLEPSSNQPQHF

clone_size: -
v_call: TRBV5-8
d_call: -
j_call: TRBJ2-1
cdr3_nt: TGTGCCAGCAGCCAAGCTGGGGTGGCAGGCTGGATTGGCGATGAGCAGTTCTTC
cdr3_aa: CASSQAGVAGWIGDEQFF

clone_size: few
v_call: TRBV5-1
d_call: TRBD2
j_call: TRBJ2-7
cdr3_nt: TGCGCCAGCAGCTTGGTGGGCGGGAGCGGGAACGAGCAGTACTTC
cdr3_aa: CASSLVGGSGNEQYF

clone_size: -
v_call: TRBV12-1
d_call: -
j_call: TRBJ1-5
cdr3_nt: TGTGCCAGCAGCCCTGAATGTCAGATCTATAGCAATCAGCCCCAGCATTTT
cdr3_aa: CASSPECQIYSNQPQHF

clone_size: many
v_call: TRBV18
d_call: TRBD2
j_call: TRBJ2-1
cdr3_nt: TGTGCCAGCTCATTCCGAGCGGGGGGGAATGAGCAGTTCTTC
cdr3_aa: CASSFRAGGNEQFF

clone_size: -
v_call: TRBV18
d_call: TRBD1
j_call: TRBJ2-5
cdr3_nt: TGTGCCAGCTCACCACGAACAGGGGATGGAAGATTAGAGACCCAGTACTTC
cdr3_aa: CASSPRTGDGRLETQYF

clone_size: many
v_call: TRBV5-1
d_call: -
j_call: TRBJ1-4
cdr3_nt: TGCGCCAGCAGCTTGGAAGACTTGAGTGAAAAACTGTTTTTT
cdr3_aa: CASSLEDLSEKLFF

clone_size: -
v_call: TRBV4-1
d_call: -
j_call: TRBJ2-2
cdr3_nt: TGCGCCGGCAGCCCCCGGGGCGGAGGACTTAACACCGGGGAGCTGTTTTTT
cdr3_aa: CAGSPRGGGLNTGELFF

clone_size: -
v_call: TRBV11-2
d_call: TRBD1
j_call: TRBJ1-2
cdr3_nt: TGTGCCAGCAGCTTAGAGATGGTTGGGACAGGGACTAACTATGGCTACACCTTC
cdr3_aa: CASSLEMVGTGTNYGYTF

clone_size: -
v_call: TRBV11-2
d_call: -
j_call: TRBJ1-1
cdr3_nt: TGTGCCAGCAGCTTATTTTCGGCCACCGAAGCTTTCTTT
cdr3_aa: CASSLFSATEAFF

clone_size: many
v_call: TRBV6-1
d_call: -
j_call: TRBJ1-2
cdr3_nt: TGTGCCAGCAGTGAGGGGGTGACCCGGGGCTACACCTTC
cdr3_aa: CASSEGVTRGYTF

clone_size: few
v_call: TRBV5-1
d_call: -
j_call: TRBJ1-2
cdr3_nt: TGCGCCAGCAGCTTAGCAGGGGACTATGGCTACACCTTC
cdr3_aa: CASSLAGDYGYTF

clone_size: -
v_call: TRBV7-2
d_call: -
j_call: TRBJ2-2
cdr3_nt: TGTGCCAGCAGCTTAGCGCAATACACCGGGGAGCTGTTTTTT
cdr3_aa: CASSLAQYTGELFF

clone_size: once
v_call: TRBV6-5
d_call: TRBD1
j_call: TRBJ2-1
cdr3_nt: TGTGCCAGCAGCCAACAGGGGGCCGGCTACAATGAGCAGTTCTTC
cdr3_aa: CASSQQGAGYNEQFF

clone_size: once
v_call: TRBV5-5
d_call: -
j_call: TRBJ2-7
cdr3_nt: TGTGCCAGCAGCTTGGAGGAGGGGTCCATCTACGAGCAGTACTTC
cdr3_aa: CASSLEEGSIYEQYF

clone_size: -
v_call: TRBV5-1
d_call: TRBD1
j_call: TRBJ1-1
cdr3_nt: TGCGCCAGCAGCTTGGACCCCCGGACAGGTTGGCACACTGAAGCTTTCTTT
cdr3_aa: CASSLDPRTGWHTEAFF

clone_size: -
v_call: TRBV5-1
d_call: -
j_call: TRBJ2-2
cdr3_nt: TGCGCCAGCAGCTTGTTTGCAGGTGGCACCGGGGAGCTGTTTTTT
cdr3_aa: CASSLFAGGTGELFF

clone_size: once
v_call: TRBV9
d_call: -
j_call: TRBJ2-7
cdr3_nt: TGTGCCAGCAGCGTAGGTGTGGGACAAATCTCCTACGAGCAGTACTTC
cdr3_aa: CASSVGVGQISYEQYF

clone_size: once
v_call: TRBV5-1
d_call: -
j_call: TRBJ2-3
cdr3_nt: TGCGCCAGCAGCCAACTCCAGGGCCCAGATACGCAGTATTTT
cdr3_aa: CASSQLQGPDTQYF

clone_size: -
v_call: TRBV25-1
d_call: -
j_call: TRBJ2-6
cdr3_nt: TGTGCCAGCAGTGAATGGCGAGGGGCCAACGTCCTGACTTTC
cdr3_aa: CASSEWRGANVLTF

clone_size: -
v_call: TRBV4-2
d_call: TRBD2
j_call: TRBJ2-1
cdr3_nt: TGTGCCAGCAGCCCCCTGGGGACTAGATATGAGCAGTTCTTC
cdr3_aa: CASSPLGTRYEQFF

clone_size: -
v_call: TRBV5-4
d_call: TRBD2
j_call: TRBJ2-3
cdr3_nt: TGTGCCAGCAGCTTGGCACTAGCGGGAGCCGGCAGCTTGACAGATACGCAGTATTTT
cdr3_aa: CASSLALAGAGSLTDTQYF

clone_size: -
v_call: TRBV28
d_call: -
j_call: TRBJ2-1
cdr3_nt: TGTGCCAGCAGTTTAGTCGGGGCCGGCCCCCACAATGAGCAGTTCTTC
cdr3_aa: CASSLVGAGPHNEQFF

clone_size: few
v_call: TRBV7-2
d_call: -
j_call: TRBJ1-5
cdr3_nt: TGTGCCAGCAGCTTAGGGCACGGCGGGTACAATCAGCCCCAGCATTTT
cdr3_aa: CASSLGHGGYNQPQHF

clone_size: -
v_call: TRBV28
d_call: TRBD2
j_call: TRBJ2-3
cdr3_nt: TGTGCCAGCATCCCGGGAGGCACCCCCCGGGGGGATACGCAGTATTTT
cdr3_aa: CASIPGGTPRGDTQYF

clone_size: -
v_call: TRBV7-8
d_call: TRBD2
j_call: TRBJ2-1
cdr3_nt: TGTGCCAGCAGCGGCGGGAGGGCCTCTGGCAATGAGCAGTTCTTC
cdr3_aa: CASSGGRASGNEQFF

clone_size: -
v_call: TRBV5-6
d_call: -
j_call: TRBJ2-3
cdr3_nt: TGTGCCAGCAGCTTGACCGACACAGATACGCAGTATTTT
cdr3_aa: CASSLTDTDTQYF

clone_size: -
v_call: TRBV9
d_call: -
j_call: TRBJ1-2
cdr3_nt: TGTGCCAGCAGGCCCTCCTGGGCGTCGCCCTATGGCTACACCTTC
cdr3_aa: CASRPSWASPYGYTF

clone_size: -
v_call: TRBV28
d_call: -
j_call: TRBJ2-7
cdr3_nt: TGTGCCAGCAGTCTCACGCTATCAAGACTGACCTACGAGCAGTACTTC
cdr3_aa: CASSLTLSRLTYEQYF

clone_size: -
v_call: TRBV27
d_call: -
j_call: TRBJ2-5
cdr3_nt: TGTGCCAGCAGTCACGTACGGGGAAAGGGAGAGCAGTACTTC
cdr3_aa: CASSHVRGKGEQYF

clone_size: -
v_call: TRBV18
d_call: -
j_call: TRBJ2-7
cdr3_nt: TGTGCCAGCTCACCTCGGAGCCCCTCCTACGAGCAGTACTTC
cdr3_aa: CASSPRSPSYEQYF

clone_size: -
v_call: TRBV2
d_call: -
j_call: TRBJ1-5
cdr3_nt: TGTGCCAGCAGTGAATTGTCAATTCGGCAGCCCCAGCATTTT
cdr3_aa: CASSELSIRQPQHF

clone_size: -
v_call: TRBV28
d_call: -
j_call: TRBJ2-7
cdr3_nt: TGTGCCAGCAGTACATCAGGGACCGTCTACGAGCAGTACTTC
cdr3_aa: CASSTSGTVYEQYF

clone_size: -
v_call: TRBV27
d_call: TRBD2
j_call: TRBJ2-1
cdr3_nt: TGTGCCAGCAGTTTCCAAGGACTAGCGGCTTACAATGAGCAGTTCTTC
cdr3_aa: CASSFQGLAAYNEQFF

clone_size: -
v_call: TRBV29-1
d_call: TRBD2
j_call: TRBJ2-7
cdr3_nt: TGCAGCGTTGAAAGTCCGGGACTAGCGGGACATCGCGTACGGGAGCAGTACTTC
cdr3_aa: CSVESPGLAGHRVREQYF